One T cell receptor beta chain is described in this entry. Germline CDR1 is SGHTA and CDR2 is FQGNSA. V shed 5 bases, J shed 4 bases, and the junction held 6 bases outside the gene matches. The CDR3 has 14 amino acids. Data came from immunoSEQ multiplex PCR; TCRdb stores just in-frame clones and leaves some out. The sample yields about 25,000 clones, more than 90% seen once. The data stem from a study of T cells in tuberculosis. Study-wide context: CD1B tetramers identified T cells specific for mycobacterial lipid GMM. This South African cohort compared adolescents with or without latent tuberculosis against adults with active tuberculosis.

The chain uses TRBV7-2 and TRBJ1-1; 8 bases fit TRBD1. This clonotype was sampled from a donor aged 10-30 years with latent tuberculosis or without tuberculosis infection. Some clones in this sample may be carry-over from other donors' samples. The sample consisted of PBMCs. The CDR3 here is CASSLQGEGTEAFF. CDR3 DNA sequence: TGTGCCAGCAGCCTACAGGGGGAGGGCACTGAAGCTTTCTTT.